The 25 T cell receptor beta chains in this list originate from one sample, sequenced in a study of chemoradiotherapy in HPV16-positive cancers. The repertoire was sequenced with immunoSEQ multiplex PCR; TCRdb's copy has only in-frame clones and lacks some. This repertoire shows some 15,000 clones, roughly nine tenths found once; its top ten account for roughly 23%. Sample: blood, taken from a patient who underwent chemoradiotherapy. These receptors all stem from a human donor with HPV-associated anogenital cancer.

The V call is TRBV29-1, the J call TRBJ2-7; 12 positions match TRBD2. The CDR3 has 14 residues. With 4 bases clipped from V and 6 bases from J, the junction kept 7 bases outside the gene matches. The germline CDR1 and CDR2 sequences are SQVTM and ANQGSEA. The CDR3 sequence is CSVGLLAGGTEQYF. CDR3 nucleotides: TGCAGCGTTGGACTCCTAGCGGGAGGGACCGAGCAGTACTTC.

This sequence joins TRBV11-1 and TRBJ1-1; D gene unclear. This CDR3 has 14 residues. The germline V gene has CDR1 SGHAT and CDR2 FQDESV (reference sequence). V was pared by 7 bases and J by 4 bases, with 16 bases between. CDR3 sequence reads: CASTTGVSGTEAFF. The CDR3 DNA follows: TGTGCCAGCACTACCGGGGTATCAGGCACTGAAGCTTTCTTT.

As concerns this clone: Its ends do not fully match the called genes, so a read error is possible. The chain recombines TRBV28 with TRBJ2-3; D is unclear. The CDR3 extends over 13 amino acids. The germline V gene has CDR1 MDHEN and CDR2 SYDVKM. CDR3 protein: CASSLWTTDTQYF. CDR3 DNA: TGTGCCAGCAGTCTATGGACGACAGATACGCAGTATTTT.

The V gene is TRBV5-1, the J gene TRBJ2-1; no clear D. This CDR3 has 15 residues. V was clipped by 1 base and J by 0 bases, with 8 bases between them. Per the germline V gene, CDR1 is SGHRS and CDR2 is YFSETQ. The CDR3 DNA follows: TGCGCCAGCAGCTTGAAAGTGACCTCCTACAATGAGCAGTTCTTC. Translation gives CASSLKVTSYNEQFF.

The V and J genes are TRBV15 and TRBJ2-4, with D possibly being TRBD2 (5 bases). The CDR3 spans 17 residues. In germline, CDR1 is LNHNV, CDR2 YYDKDF (reference sequence). The V gene lost 2 bases and the J gene lost 1 base, with 15 bases spanning the gap. CDR3 DNA: TGTGCCACCAGCAGACCTTTTGAGGGCCGGGCCAAAAACATTCAGTACTTC. Amino acids: CATSRPFEGRAKNIQYF.

This chain joins TRBV2 and TRBJ2-3; D is undetermined. With 6 bases removed from V and 1 base from J, the gap between germline ends came to 14 bases. The CDR3 length is 15 residues. Germline lookup yields CDR1 SNHLY and CDR2 FYNNEI. The DNA of the CDR3 is TGTGCCAGCAGCTCCCGGGTAAGAGGCACAGATACGCAGTATTTT. It specifies CASSSRVRGTDTQYF.

This chain joins TRBV25-1 and TRBJ1-1, with D possibly TRBD1 on 5 matching bases. Germline assignment: CDR1 MGHDK and CDR2 SYGVNS. The V end was cut by 7 bases, the J end by 3 bases, with 18 bases between. The CDR3 totals 15 residues. This CDR3 is CASMWGGYGHTEAFF. CDR3 bases: TGTGCCAGCATGTGGGGGGGGTACGGGCACACTGAAGCTTTCTTT.

The genes are TRBV15 and TRBJ2-5; weak D call: TRBD2 (5 bases). Trimming left V 3 bases short and J 4 bases short, with 9 bases between. Germline CDR1 reads LNHNV; CDR2 reads YYDKDF (reference sequence). The CDR3 extends over 13 amino acids. The CDR3 nucleotides read TGTGCCACCAGCAGGGACTGGGGAGAGACCCAGTACTTC. It encodes CATSRDWGETQYF.

The rearrangement links TRBV6-5 to TRBJ2-1; 11 bases map to TRBD2. The germline gives CDR1 MNHEY, CDR2 SVGAGI. The CDR3 is made up of 15 amino acids. Trimming cost V 6 bases and J 8 bases; bases outside gene matches: 9. The CDR3 DNA sequence: TGTGCCAGCAGCCAACTAGCGGGAGTACTCCATGAGCAGTTCTTC. It is translated as CASSQLAGVLHEQFF.

The chain combines TRBV5-8 with TRBJ2-3; 13 nucleotides align to TRBD2. The CDR3 is 16 residues long. V lost 0 bases and J lost 7; bases outside the gene matches: 5. Per the germline V gene, CDR1 is SGHTS and CDR2 is YDEGEE. This CDR3 reads CASSLEGLAGVNTQYF. Here the CDR3 DNA reads TGTGCCAGCAGCTTGGAAGGACTAGCGGGAGTAAATACGCAGTATTTT.

The chain is built from TRBV18 and TRBJ2-6; TRBD1 matches at 11 bases. J lost 1 base, V lost 2 bases, and 1 base had no gene match. Looked up from germline, CDR1 is KGHSH and CDR2 is LQKENI. This CDR3 spans 17 amino acids. The CDR3 DNA reads TGTGCCAGCTCACCAGGACAGGGGGCGTCTGGGGCCAACGTCCTGACTTTC. Translated, it gives CASSPGQGASGANVLTF.

The V call is TRBV7-9, the J call TRBJ2-5; D might be TRBD1 or TRBD2, each matching 5 bases. The CDR3 loop spans 14 amino acids. Germline V CDR1 and CDR2: SEHNR, FQNEAQ (reference sequence). V was shortened by 5 bases and J by 2 bases, with 12 bases between the two germline ends. CDR3 DNA: TGTGCCAGCAGCCCTAAAGAGGGGCAAGAGACCCAGTACTTC. As protein: CASSPKEGQETQYF.

The chain combines TRBV9 with TRBJ1-1, with D tentatively TRBD1 (5 bases). CDR1 is SGDLS, CDR2 YYNGEE, per germline. There are 16 residues in the CDR3. The ends were cut back, 3 bases at V and 0 bases at J, with 15 bases in the middle. The CDR3 sequence: CASSGNGGGMNTEAFF. In nucleotides, the CDR3 is TGTGCCAGCAGCGGTAACGGGGGAGGGATGAACACTGAAGCTTTCTTT.

The chain uses TRBV11-1 and TRBJ1-5; D is unresolved. Trimming stripped 5 bases from V and 7 bases from J, with 21 bases between. Germline V gene data show CDR1 as SGHAT and CDR2 as FQDESV (reference sequence). CDR3 length: 16 residues. The DNA for the CDR3 is TGTGCCAGCAGCCAAGGGTCGGGGTTTTGGAACCAGCCCCAGCATTTT. It translates to CASSQGSGFWNQPQHF.

DNA of the CDR3: TGTGCCAGCAGCTTGACAGGGGTAACGATTGGCTACACCTTC. The encoded protein is CASSLTGVTIGYTF. The chain is built from TRBV5-4 and TRBJ1-2, with 7 nucleotides matching TRBD1. The CDR3 is 14 amino acids. V dropped 1 base and J dropped 7; count of bases not matched to a gene: 7. Germline V gene sequence: CDR1 SGHNT, CDR2 YYREEE (reference sequence).

This clone was seen once. V gene TRBV7-2 combines with J gene TRBJ1-3; no clear D gene. Germline CDR1 reads SGHTA; CDR2 reads FQGNSA. V was shortened by 2 bases and J by 4 bases, with 9 bases between the two germline ends. This CDR3 contains 14 residues. The CDR3: CASSLNFFGNTIYF. CDR3 DNA sequence: TGTGCCAGCAGCTTAAATTTTTTCGGAAACACCATATATTTT.

V and J are TRBV19 and TRBJ1-4; 9 nucleotides line up with TRBD1. CDR3 length: 15 residues. V lost 5 bases and J lost 5; bases outside the gene matches: 6. Germline V gives CDR1 LNHDA, CDR2 SQIVND (reference sequence). The chain's CDR3 is CASSDRGDVNEKLFF. In DNA form, the CDR3 reads TGTGCCAGTAGTGACAGGGGGGACGTAAATGAAAAACTGTTTTTT.

In its sample, this clone was seen once. The rearrangement uses TRBV7-9 and TRBJ2-5; the D is unclear. Germline-derived CDR1 and CDR2 are SEHNR and FQNEAQ (reference sequence). This CDR3 has 14 residues. Trimming stripped 4 bases from V and 3 bases from J, with 12 bases between. CDR3 protein: CASSSAIPKETQYF. The DNA of the CDR3 is TGTGCCAGCAGCTCAGCGATACCGAAAGAGACCCAGTACTTC.

The chain employs TRBV11-3 and TRBJ1-1; no definite D call. Germline loops: CDR1 SGHNT, CDR2 YENEEA. Trimming cost V 5 bases and J 3 bases, with 13 bases left between them. The CDR3 is made up of 14 amino acids. The CDR3: CASSHRSVDTEAFF. CDR3 sequence (DNA): TGTGCCAGCAGCCACCGGTCTGTGGACACTGAAGCTTTCTTT.

V is TRBV9 and J is TRBJ1-1, with 11 bases aligning to TRBD1. CDR3 size: 14 residues. CDR1 is SGDLS and CDR2 is YYNGEE in the germline V gene. V gave up 3 bases and J gave up 7 bases; unmatched junction bases: 5. DNA for the CDR3: TGTGCCAGCAGCGCGGGACAGGGGGGACTTGAAGCTTTCTTT. This translates into CASSAGQGGLEAFF. Full variable domain (outside the CDR3, taken from reference TRBV9 and TRBJ1-1): DSGVTQTPKHLITATGQRVTLRCSPRSGDLSVYWYQQSLDQGLQFLIQYYNGEERAKGNILERFSAQQFPDLHSELNLSSLELGDSALYFCASSAGQGGLEAFFGQGTRLTVV.

This clone was detected only once. This rearrangement joins TRBV4-1 to TRBJ2-1; tentative D call: TRBD2 (7 bases). The germline V gene has CDR1 MGHRA and CDR2 YSYEKL. V was cut by 3 bases and J by 5 bases, with 17 bases left in between. The CDR3 totals 16 residues. The CDR3 sequence: CASSHILRGANNEQFF. The CDR3 DNA sequence: TGCGCCAGCAGCCACATCCTCCGGGGGGCGAACAATGAGCAGTTCTTC.

This clone has more than one count but fewer than ten. The chain links TRBV15 to TRBJ1-6; TRBD1 matches at 8 bases. The CDR3 length is 15 residues. J lost 10 bases, V lost 5 bases, and 10 bases had no gene match. The germline V gene has CDR1 LNHNV and CDR2 YYDKDF (reference sequence). In DNA, the CDR3 is TGTGCCACCAGCCGAACCGGGACAGGAAACTCACCCCTCCACTTT. The encoded protein is CATSRTGTGNSPLHF.

This chain links TRBV19 with TRBJ1-5, with D uncertain. The germline V and J ends were trimmed by 4 bases and 7 bases, with 11 bases remaining between them. The CDR3 consists of 13 residues. Germline assignment: CDR1 LNHDA and CDR2 SQIVND (reference sequence). CDR3 loop: CASSTTPHQPQHF. The CDR3, as DNA: TGTGCCAGTAGTACAACACCGCACCAGCCCCAGCATTTT. The whole variable domain, remainder taken from reference TRBV19 and TRBJ1-5, is DGGITQSPKYLFRKEGQNVTLSCEQNLNHDAMYWYRQDPGQGLRLIYYSQIVNDFQKGDIAEGYSVSREKKESFPLTVTSAQKNPTAFYLCASSTTPHQPQHFGDGTRLSIL.

The DNA for the CDR3 is TGTGCCAGCAGCTCCTATAGCGGGGCCCAGTATTTT. This gives the protein CASSSYSGAQYF. The chain carries TRBV7-3 and TRBJ2-3; 8 nucleotides match TRBD2. The CDR3 covers 12 residues. V gave up 4 bases and J gave up 12 bases; unmatched junction bases: 6. The germline gives CDR1 SGHTA, CDR2 FQGTGA.

This chain joins TRBV11-2 and TRBJ2-7, with 11 bases fitting TRBD2. The germline V gene encodes CDR1 SGHAT and CDR2 FQNNGV. The CDR3 is 15 residues long. Trimming removed 5 bases from V and 1 base from J; junction bases left unmatched: 4. CDR3: CASSQRLAGSYEQYF. The CDR3 coding sequence is TGTGCCAGCAGCCAAAGACTAGCGGGGTCCTACGAGCAGTACTTC.